What follows are 31 T cell receptor beta chains derived from one specimen sequenced in a study of post-analysis software for immune sequencing data. Findings of the study overall: Comparison of patients with controls showed about 5 TRBV segments more frequent in patients, TRBV5-6, TRBV5-1 and TRBV20-1 among them.

These TCRs' antigens remain unknown. Unique molecular identifiers tagged the TCR beta cDNA libraries. One entry per CDR3 protein results from TCRdb running MiXCR on the PCR reads. The sample lists under 900,000 distinct CDR3 sequences; about 53% were seen once. Input material: blood. Receptors were obtained from a girl under 18 with multiple sclerosis.

This clonotype was counted only a few times. A clone one base away is much larger, so this may be a read error. The V and J genes are TRBV10-3 and TRBJ2-7; D call uncertain. The ends were cut back, 6 bases at V and 2 bases at J, with 14 bases in the middle. This CDR3 is built from 14 residues. The germline V gene encodes CDR1 ENHRY and CDR2 SYGVKD. The CDR3 DNA sequence: TGTGCCATCAGGGAGAGCTCTAGAACCTACGAGCAGTACTTC. This gives the protein CAIRESSRTYEQYF.

The chain has TRBV27 and TRBJ2-7; D may correspond to TRBD1 or TRBD2 (5 bases each). CDR1 is MNHEY and CDR2 is SMNVEV in the germline V gene (reference sequence). V lost 2 bases and J lost 2, with 22 bases in between. The CDR3 runs 18 residues. The CDR3 nucleotides read TGTGCCAGCAGTTTAAGGTCGGTCGGGACCCACCTTCCCTACGAGCAGTACTTC. Protein product: CASSLRSVGTHLPYEQYF.

The rearrangement joins TRBV20-1 to TRBJ2-1, with D possibly being TRBD1 (6 bases). The germline gives CDR1 DFQATT, CDR2 SNEGSKA (reference sequence). This CDR3 is 14 amino acids long. CDR3 bases: TGCAGCGTTCCGGGACACCCACCCTACAATGAGCAGTTCTTC. It codes for CSVPGHPPYNEQFF.

The chain carries TRBV5-1 and TRBJ2-7; D is unresolved. The CDR3 is 16 amino acids. Trimming stripped 4 bases from V and 2 bases from J, with 19 bases between. CDR1 and CDR2 from the germline V gene are SGHRS and YFSETQ. The CDR3 DNA is TGCGCCAGCAGCCCCTCCGAGGTATACGCTGCCTACGAGCAGTACTTC. Its translation is CASSPSEVYAAYEQYF.

This clonotype was seen a handful of times. The chain combines TRBV7-2 with TRBJ2-7; D perhaps matches TRBD1 (5 bases). The CDR3 loop spans 14 amino acids. Trimming took off 5 bases at V and 6 bases at J, with 17 bases between the two ends. Germline-derived CDR1 and CDR2 are SGHTA and FQGNSA. The CDR3 region is CASSRGPLRGEQYF. CDR3 in DNA: TGTGCCAGCAGCCGCGGCCCTCTTAGGGGCGAGCAGTACTTC.

J is TRBJ2-7 and V is TRBV7-9; D possibly corresponds to TRBD1 (6 bases). This CDR3 is 14 amino acids long. V was pared by 3 bases and J by 2 bases, with 11 bases between. CDR1 and CDR2 from the germline V gene are SEHNR and FQNEAQ (reference sequence). In DNA, the CDR3 is TGTGCCAGCAGCTTGTATGCAGGGGCCTACGAGCAGTACTTC. Translating it yields CASSLYAGAYEQYF.

This chain uses TRBV15 with TRBJ1-4, with TRBD1 identical over 7 bases. The CDR3 is made up of 20 amino acids. Losses at the gene ends were 1 base for V and 3 bases for J; bases not matched to a gene: 17. CDR1 and CDR2 from the germline V gene are LNHNV and YYDKDF (reference sequence). CDR3 amino acids: CATSRASATGWDPPNEKLFF. DNA for the CDR3: TGTGCCACCAGCAGAGCATCCGCGACAGGGTGGGACCCACCTAATGAAAAACTGTTTTTT.

The chain joins TRBV29-1 to TRBJ2-1; 9 bases map to TRBD1. The V gene's germline CDR1 is SQVTM and CDR2 ANQGSEA. The CDR3 contains 15 residues. The trim removed 7 bases at V and 2 bases at J, leaving 9 bases unmatched. This chain's CDR3 is CSGGTGLAAYNEQFF. The CDR3 nucleotides are TGCAGCGGGGGGACAGGGCTAGCGGCCTACAATGAGCAGTTCTTC.

V is TRBV9 and J is TRBJ2-5; possible D gene TRBD1, 5 bases. There are 14 residues in the CDR3. Germline V lookup: CDR1 SGDLS, CDR2 YYNGEE. V lost 0 bases to trimming and J lost 2 bases, with 8 bases between them. The DNA of the CDR3 is TGTGCCAGCAGCGTAGGCCCAGGGCAAGAGACCCAGTACTTC. This gives the protein CASSVGPGQETQYF.

The chain has TRBV4-1 and TRBJ2-3, with 12 bases matching TRBD2. CDR3 size: 17 residues. Germline CDR1 is MGHRA and CDR2 is YSYEKL. The J segment lost 4 bases and the V segment lost 4 bases, leaving 9 bases of the junction unmatched. The CDR3 bases are TGCGCCAGCAGCCGCGGCACTAGCGGGAGGAGCTCAGATACGCAGTATTTT. Translation: CASSRGTSGRSSDTQYF.

The genes are TRBV14 and TRBJ2-5; D is perhaps TRBD1 (5 bases). The CDR3 is made up of 14 amino acids. Looked up from germline, CDR1 is SGHDN and CDR2 is FVKESK. Trimming removed 1 base at V and 5 bases at J, with 11 bases between. The CDR3 DNA reads TGTGCCAGCAGCCAAGGCGTAAGGGGTGAGACCCAGTACTTC. Protein product: CASSQGVRGETQYF.

This chain uses TRBV12-3 or TRBV12-4 with TRBJ2-1; possibly TRBD2 for D (6 bases). This CDR3 comprises 16 residues. The V end was cut by 5 bases, the J end by 6 bases, with 20 bases between. The CDR3 region has the DNA TGTGCCAGCAGTGCGACCTCGGCGTCCGGGGGCAATGAGCAGTTCTTC. It codes for CASSATSASGGNEQFF.

This clonotype was recorded a few times. One junction end does not reproduce the germline sequence, and a read error may be involved. The chain joins TRBV20-1 to TRBJ2-4; D tentatively fits TRBD1 or TRBD2 (6 bases each). The CDR3 totals 14 residues. Germline V gene data show CDR1 as DFQATT and CDR2 as SNEGSKA (reference sequence). CDR3 residues: CSARDKGGKNIQYF. Written as DNA, the CDR3 is TGTAGTGCTAGAGATAAGGGGGGCAAAAACATTCAGTACTTC.

This chain joins TRBV11-2 and TRBJ1-2; tentatively, D is TRBD1 (5 bases). The CDR3 runs to 12 residues. The V gene lost 4 bases and the J gene lost 8 bases, with 11 bases spanning the gap. The germline V gene has CDR1 SGHAT and CDR2 FQNNGV. This CDR3 is CASSSEGTGYTF. CDR3 nucleotides: TGTGCCAGCAGCTCCGAGGGGACGGGCTACACCTTC.

The chain links TRBV7-9 to TRBJ2-7, with D unresolved. V shed 5 bases and J shed 3 bases, with 14 bases lying between them. The CDR3 runs to 14 residues. Germline lookup yields CDR1 SEHNR and CDR2 FQNEAQ (reference sequence). CDR3: CASSLNPLHYEQYF. The CDR3 nucleotides are TGTGCCAGCAGCCTCAACCCTCTCCACTACGAGCAGTACTTC. The variable domain in full, completed from reference TRBV7-9 and TRBJ2-7, reads DTGVSQNPRHKITKRGQNVTFRCDPISEHNRLYWYRQTLGQGPEFLTYFQNEAQLEKSRLLSDRFSAERPKGSFSTLEIQRTEQGDSAMYLCASSLNPLHYEQYFGPGTRLTVT.

The chain joins TRBV5-5 to TRBJ1-5, with D hard to call. V was clipped by 2 bases and J by 1 base, with 10 bases between them. Germline lookup yields CDR1 SGHKS and CDR2 YYEKEE (reference sequence). The CDR3 is made up of 15 amino acids. CDR3 coding DNA: TGTGCCAGCAGCTTCCGCATGGAAAGCAATCAGCCCCAGCATTTT. Protein sequence: CASSFRMESNQPQHF.

This chain links TRBV20-1 with TRBJ2-7, with D tentatively TRBD1 (5 bases). Per germline, CDR1 DFQATT and CDR2 SNEGSKA (reference sequence). The ends were cut back, 2 bases at V and 3 bases at J, with 8 bases in the middle. This CDR3 has 12 amino acids. CDR3 DNA: TGCAGTGCTAGAAAAGACAGCTACGAGCAGTACTTC. Translated: CSARKDSYEQYF.

This clonotype was detected ten times or more. The chain has TRBV20-1 and TRBJ2-7; tentatively, D is TRBD2 (7 bases). This CDR3 is built from 12 residues. CDR1 and CDR2 from the germline V gene are DFQATT and SNEGSKA (reference sequence). The V and J ends lost 7 bases and 0 bases respectively, with 10 bases between them. In DNA form, the CDR3 reads TGCAGTGGGCGGGGGCCCTCCTACGAGCAGTACTTC. Its translation is CSGRGPSYEQYF.

The chain uses TRBV9 and TRBJ2-3; a possible D gene is TRBD1 (6 bases). The CDR3 length is 16 residues. The V end was cut by 4 bases, the J end by 1 base, with 16 bases between. Germline values: CDR1 SGDLS, CDR2 YYNGEE. CDR3 loop: CASSRQARRGTDTQYF. CDR3 coding DNA: TGTGCCAGCAGCCGACAGGCCCGGCGTGGCACAGATACGCAGTATTTT.

For the CDR3, the DNA is TGTGCCAGCAGCTTAACGAGACTAGCGGGAACCTACGAGCAGTACTTC. Its protein is CASSLTRLAGTYEQYF. The genes are TRBV7-3 and TRBJ2-7, with 11 positions matching TRBD2. The germline V gene encodes CDR1 SGHTA and CDR2 FQGTGA. V dropped 0 bases and J dropped 2; count of bases not matched to a gene: 3. This CDR3 region has 16 residues.

The J gene is TRBJ1-1, the V gene TRBV5-1; D is perhaps TRBD1 (6 bases). Trimming took 4 bases from V and 4 from J, leaving 23 bases between them. The CDR3 covers 17 residues. Germline V gene data show CDR1 as SGHRS and CDR2 as YFSETQ. CDR3 region: CASSLTTTGLGGTEAFF. DNA of the CDR3: TGCGCCAGCAGCCTAACTACGACAGGTCTTGGAGGCACTGAAGCTTTCTTT.

The V call is TRBV6-5, the J call TRBJ2-7, with D possibly called TRBD1 or TRBD2 (5 bases each). The V gene lost 6 bases and the J gene lost 0 bases, with 12 bases spanning the gap. The CDR3 consists of 14 residues. The V gene's germline CDR1 is MNHEY and CDR2 SVGAGI. The CDR3 DNA is TGTGCCAGCAGCGAGGGACGGTTCTCCTACGAGCAGTACTTC. This codes for CASSEGRFSYEQYF.

This clonotype has only a few counts. V and J are TRBV20-1 and TRBJ2-5, with no clear D. CDR1 is DFQATT and CDR2 is SNEGSKA in the germline V gene (reference sequence). The V gene lost 3 bases and the J gene lost 0 bases, with 8 bases spanning the gap. The CDR3 totals 13 residues. The CDR3 region has the DNA TGCAGTGCTAGGGCGGTGCACCAAGAGACCCAGTACTTC. Its protein product is CSARAVHQETQYF.

Here the CDR3 reads CASNDRRGETQYF. In DNA form, the CDR3 reads TGTGCCAGCAATGACAGGAGGGGAGAGACCCAGTACTTC. The chain couples TRBV6-5 to TRBJ2-5; D is possibly TRBD1 or TRBD2 (6 bases each). The V gene's germline CDR1 is MNHEY and CDR2 SVGAGI. Trimming stripped 7 bases from V and 4 bases from J, with 13 bases between. There are 13 residues in the CDR3.

V is TRBV20-1 and J is TRBJ1-5; D is undetermined. V lost 0 bases and J 0 bases, leaving 9 bases between the germline ends. Germline CDR1 reads DFQATT; CDR2 reads SNEGSKA (reference sequence). The CDR3 sequence is 15 residues long. The CDR3 region has the DNA TGCAGTGCTAGAGATTACCCTACTAGCAATCAGCCCCAGCATTTT. Its protein is CSARDYPTSNQPQHF.

This clonotype was seen a few times. V gene TRBV3-1 combines with J gene TRBJ2-5, with TRBD1 as a possible D gene (6 bases). The assigned J gene may be wrong: the sequence end matches TRBJ2-7 better. The germline V gene has CDR1 LGHDT and CDR2 YNNKEL (reference sequence). The CDR3 loop spans 15 amino acids. The CDR3 DNA reads as TGTGCCAGCAGCCCTTACTCTAGGGGGACCTACGAGCAGTACTTC. The encoded protein is CASSPYSRGTYEQYF.

This clonotype was counted only a few times. The genes are TRBV7-2 and TRBJ2-3, with unresolved D. Deletions cut 5 bases from V and 1 base from J, with 10 bases between. Germline V gives CDR1 SGHTA, CDR2 FQGNSA. This CDR3 contains 14 residues. The CDR3 coding sequence is TGTGCCAGCAGCCTAGTCCCCGGCACAGATACGCAGTATTTT. This sequence encodes CASSLVPGTDTQYF.

This chain joins TRBV7-6 and TRBJ2-7; the match to TRBD2 covers 8 bases. CDR1 is SGHVS, CDR2 FNYEAQ, per germline. The V gene end was trimmed by 1 base and the J gene end by 6 bases; junction bases not matched to a gene: 5. CDR3 size: 14 residues. CDR3 DNA: TGTGCCAGCAGCTTAGTTTCGGGAGGGTCCGAGCAGTACTTC. Translated, it gives CASSLVSGGSEQYF.

This rearrangement joins TRBV29-1 to TRBJ2-5; TRBD1 agrees at 7 bases. The J call could be wrong; TRBJ2-7 is a better fit for the DNA end. The length of the CDR3 is 14 residues. The germline CDR1 and CDR2 sequences are SQVTM and ANQGSEA. In nucleotides, the CDR3 is TGCAGCGTCGTCGGGACAGAGTCCTCCTACGAGCAGTACTTC. Translation: CSVVGTESSYEQYF.

This sequence joins TRBV29-1 and TRBJ2-1; no definite D call. The germline V gene has CDR1 SQVTM and CDR2 ANQGSEA. Deletions cut 5 bases from V and 0 bases from J, with 8 bases between. The CDR3 contains 13 residues. The CDR3 sequence is CSVSPSSYNEQFF. In DNA form, the CDR3 reads TGCAGCGTTTCTCCGAGCTCCTACAATGAGCAGTTCTTC.

The chain combines TRBV10-3 with TRBJ2-7; 8 positions agree with TRBD2. CDR1 and CDR2 (germline): ENHRY, SYGVKD. The junction had 11 bases not matched to a gene; V was cut back by 10 bases and J by 3 bases. The CDR3 length is 14 residues. The CDR3 is CATRDSGVSYEQYF. The CDR3 nucleotides read TGTGCCACTCGGGATAGCGGGGTTAGCTACGAGCAGTACTTC.